This is a list of T cell receptor beta chains from one sample in a study of vaccination effects on CD4 cells after COVID-19. The method was immunoSEQ multiplex PCR; TCRdb's version includes in-frame clones alone and lacks a portion of them. The sample lists fewer than 30,000 clones; about 80% were seen once. Antigens of these TCRs are unknown. The source was CD4+ T cells from PBMCs cultured with SARS-CoV-2 spike peptides, collected before COVID-19 vaccination. These TCRs come from a human donor who received a COVID-19 vaccine. Each CDR3 is given with its conserved first and last residue. D genes are given only for firm matches. Size tells how often a clone was seen (once, few, many) or the class of an expanded clone, and some rows leave it out.

J gene | clone size | D gene | V gene | CDR3 DNA | CDR3 protein
TRBJ1-6 | few | TRBD1 | TRBV7-9 | TGTGCCAGCAGACGACAGGGACGGGGGTCACCCCTCCACTTT | CASRRQGRGSPLHF
TRBJ2-2 | - | TRBD2 | TRBV4-1 | TGCGCCAGCAGCCTTTCGGGGGGGGCGGGCACCGGGGAGCTGTTTTTT | CASSLSGGAGTGELFF
TRBJ2-2 | - | - | TRBV4-1 | TGCGCCAGCTCCCGAGAGGGGAGAGGAACCGGGGAGCTGTTTTTT | CASSREGRGTGELFF
TRBJ2-3 | - | TRBD1 | TRBV30 | TGTGCCTGGAGTGTCGGACAGGGGAGGGATACGCAGTATTTT | CAWSVGQGRDTQYF
TRBJ1-6 | - | - | TRBV7-8 | TGTGCCAGCAGCTCGGCGAGCTCCTATAATTCACCCCTCCACTTT | CASSSASSYNSPLHF
TRBJ1-1 | few | - | TRBV11-3 | TGTGCCAGCAGCTTAGGATACAGGGTCGGCACTGAAGCTTTCTTT | CASSLGYRVGTEAFF
TRBJ1-2 | - | - | TRBV5-4 | TGTGCCAGCAGCCCTAATGGCTTATCGGGCTATGGCTACACCTTC | CASSPNGLSGYGYTF
TRBJ2-2 | - | - | TRBV19 | TGTGCCAGTAGCAAAGAGGGGGGAGTGAGCACCGGGGAGCTGTTTTTT | CASSKEGGVSTGELFF
TRBJ2-4 | once | - | TRBV7-8 | TGTGCCAGCAGCTTAGCGGGAGCGCGGAACATTCAGTACTTC | CASSLAGARNIQYF
TRBJ2-5 | few | TRBD1 | TRBV7-7 | TGTGCTAGCAGCTTGGACAGGGGGAGAGAGACCCAGTACTTC | CASSLDRGRETQYF
TRBJ2-7 | - | - | TRBV27 | TGTGCCAGCAGTTTGTCAGGACCCTCCGAGCAGTACTTC | CASSLSGPSEQYF
TRBJ1-2 | - | TRBD1 | TRBV28 | TGTGCCAGCAGTTTCTTTTTGACAGGGAACTATGGCTACACCTTC | CASSFFLTGNYGYTF
TRBJ1-2 | - | - | TRBV10-3 | TGTGCCATCGGTCTTCCTGGACAGACTAACTATGGCTACACCTTC | CAIGLPGQTNYGYTF
TRBJ2-1 | - | TRBD1 | TRBV19 | TGTGCCAGTAGTACACTTCCCGGGACAGGGTCGGGTGAGCAGTTCTTC | CASSTLPGTGSGEQFF
TRBJ2-1 | once | - | TRBV10-3 | TGTGCCATCAGTGAGTCGATGGGGAGCTCCTACAATGAGCAGTTCTTC | CAISESMGSSYNEQFF
TRBJ2-7 | - | - | TRBV14 | TGTGCCAGCAGCTCCCCGCCGGGGGCGTACTTC | CASSSPPGAYF
TRBJ1-3 | - | - | TRBV29-1 | TGCAGCTACAGGGATTCGAACACCATATATTTT | CSYRDSNTIYF
TRBJ1-3 | - | - | TRBV4-1 | TGCGCCAGCAGCCAAGATCGGCAGGTCTCTGGAAACACCATATATTTT | CASSQDRQVSGNTIYF
TRBJ1-3 | - | - | TRBV6-5 | TGTGCCAGCAGTTACAGCGGCTCTGGAAACACCATATATTTT | CASSYSGSGNTIYF
TRBJ1-1 | - | - | TRBV3-1/TRBV3-2 | TGTGCCAGCAGCCGACAGCTCGACACTGAAGCTTTCTTT | CASSRQLDTEAFF
TRBJ2-1 | once | - | TRBV11-2 | TGTGCCAGCAGCTCCCTCCGAGGAGTAAGGCGCAATGAGCAGTTCTTC | CASSSLRGVRRNEQFF
TRBJ2-1 | - | - | TRBV7-9 | TGTGCCAGCAGCCCGCGCCTCGATGAGCAGTTCTTC | CASSPRLDEQFF
TRBJ1-2 | few | - | TRBV6-5 | TGTGCCAGCAGTTACAGGGGAAGGACCTATGGCTACACCTTC | CASSYRGRTYGYTF
TRBJ1-1 | - | - | TRBV5-4 | TGTGCCAGCAGCTTAGAGGGGCCAGCTTTCTTT | CASSLEGPAFF
TRBJ2-3 | once | - | TRBV24-1 | TGTGCCACCAGTGACCAAACAAACGCGAATACGCAGTATTTT | CATSDQTNANTQYF
TRBJ2-7 | - | - | TRBV6-1 | TGTGCCAGCAGTGAGGGTGGGGCCTACGAGCAGTACTTC | CASSEGGAYEQYF
TRBJ2-1 | - | - | TRBV3-1/TRBV3-2 | TGTGCCAGCAGCCCCACTCTAGACCCTTACAATGAGCAGTTCTTC | CASSPTLDPYNEQFF
TRBJ1-1 | - | TRBD1 | TRBV7-6 | TGTGCCAGCAGCGCCGCCCGACAGGGGAACACTGAAGCTTTCTTT | CASSAARQGNTEAFF
TRBJ2-7 | - | TRBD2 | TRBV2 | TGTGCCAGCCACTCTCGACTAGCGGGAGGGGGAGAGCAGTACTTC | CASHSRLAGGGEQYF
TRBJ2-2 | - | TRBD2 | TRBV4-1 | TGCGCCAGCAGCTTTACTAGCGGACCGAACACCGGGGAGCTGTTTTTT | CASSFTSGPNTGELFF
TRBJ2-5 | - | TRBD2 | TRBV6-2/TRBV6-3 | TGTGCCAGCAGTTACCCCGTGCGGGGGGGCGGGGCCCAGTACTTC | CASSYPVRGGGAQYF
TRBJ2-1 | - | TRBD1 | TRBV28 | TGTGCCAGCAGTTCGGGACAGGTCTCCTACAATGAGCAGTTCTTC | CASSSGQVSYNEQFF
TRBJ1-6 | few | TRBD1 | TRBV20-1 | TGCAGTGCTAGTGAGACAGGGGTGAATTCACCCCTCCACTTT | CSASETGVNSPLHF
TRBJ1-1 | - | - | TRBV2 | TGTGCCAGCACCCAAGGGGAGAACACTGAAGCTTTCTTT | CASTQGENTEAFF
TRBJ2-2 | - | - | TRBV6-5 | TGTGCCAGCAGTTACAAGGAAGTGTCCACCGGGGAGCTGTTTTTT | CASSYKEVSTGELFF
TRBJ2-5 | - | TRBD2 | TRBV7-9 | TGTGCCAGCAGCCCCGGGGGGGGCGCCAAACAAGAGACCCAGTACTTC | CASSPGGGAKQETQYF
TRBJ2-2 | - | TRBD1 | TRBV14 | TGTGCCAGCAGCTCGGGACAGGGTAGCGGCACCGGGGAGCTGTTTTTT | CASSSGQGSGTGELFF
TRBJ2-7 | - | - | TRBV6-1 | TGTGCCAGCAGTGGCCTCGCGGACCGCCTCATAGTCTCCTACGAGCAGTACTTC | CASSGLADRLIVSYEQYF
TRBJ2-5 | - | - | TRBV7-2 | TGTGCCAGCAGCTCAGATTTTGGGCCTCAAGAGACCCAGTACTTC | CASSSDFGPQETQYF
TRBJ1-6 | - | TRBD1 | TRBV18 | TGTGCCAGCTCACCACGTTTGACAGGGAATAATTCACCCCTCCACTTT | CASSPRLTGNNSPLHF
TRBJ1-1 | few | TRBD1 | TRBV3-1/TRBV3-2 | TGTGCCAGCAGCCCCCGGGACAGGGGGCTAGAAGCTTTCTTT | CASSPRDRGLEAFF
TRBJ1-6 | - | TRBD1 | TRBV18 | TGTGCCAGCTCGCCTGGGACAGGGAATTCACCCCTCCACTTT | CASSPGTGNSPLHF
TRBJ2-6 | - | - | TRBV7-2 | TGTGCCAGCAGCTTAGAATCCCGGGGCAGGAGCTCTGGGGCCAACGTCCTGACTTTC | CASSLESRGRSSGANVLTF
TRBJ1-1 | - | - | TRBV2 | TGTGCCAGCAGTAGGGTCCTGGGCACTGAAGCTTTCTTT | CASSRVLGTEAFF
TRBJ2-3 | - | TRBD1 | TRBV5-1 | TGCGCCAGCAGCACCCAGGGACAGGGGCCAGATACGCAGTATTTT | CASSTQGQGPDTQYF
TRBJ2-5 | - | TRBD1 | TRBV18 | TGTGCCAGCTCACCCCGGACAGGGAAACAAGAGACCCAGTACTTC | CASSPRTGKQETQYF
TRBJ2-2 | - | - | TRBV7-9 | TGTGCCTGGGGCACCGGGGAGCTGTTTTTT | CAWGTGELFF
TRBJ1-2 | - | - | TRBV9 | TGTGCCAGCAGCGTAGGCGGAACCCAAGACTATGGCTACACCTTC | CASSVGGTQDYGYTF
TRBJ2-1 | - | - | TRBV4-1 | TGCGCCAGCAGCCCGCACTCAGGAGGGGATGAGCAGTTCTTC | CASSPHSGGDEQFF
TRBJ2-7 | - | - | TRBV19 | TGTGCCAGTAGTAATGCCGGGGAGGCCTACGAGCAGTACTTC | CASSNAGEAYEQYF
TRBJ2-7 | - | TRBD2 | TRBV6-6 | TGTGCCAGCAGTCCCCCGGGGGGGGTCTACGAGCAGTACTTC | CASSPPGGVYEQYF
TRBJ1-2 | few | TRBD1 | TRBV6-5 | TGTGCCAGCAGTTACGCCGACAGGGGGGCAAGCGGTGGCTACACCTTC | CASSYADRGASGGYTF
TRBJ2-1 | - | TRBD2 | TRBV7-6 | TGTGCCAGCAGCTTAGCCCCCGCGGGGGTCTACAATGAGCAGTTCTTC | CASSLAPAGVYNEQFF